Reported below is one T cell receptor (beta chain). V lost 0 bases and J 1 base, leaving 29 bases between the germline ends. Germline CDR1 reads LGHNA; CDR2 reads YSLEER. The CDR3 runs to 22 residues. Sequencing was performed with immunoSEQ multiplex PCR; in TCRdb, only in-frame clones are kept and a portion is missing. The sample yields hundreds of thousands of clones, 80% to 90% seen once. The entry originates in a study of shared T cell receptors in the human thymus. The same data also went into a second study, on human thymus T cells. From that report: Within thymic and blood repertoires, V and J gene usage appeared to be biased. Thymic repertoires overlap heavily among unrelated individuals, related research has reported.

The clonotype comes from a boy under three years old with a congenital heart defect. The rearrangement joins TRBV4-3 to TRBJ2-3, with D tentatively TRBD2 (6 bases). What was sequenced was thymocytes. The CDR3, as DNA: TGCGCCAGCAGCCAAGATCCCCTAGGGCTTGGGGGGAAAAAACAAGGCACAGATACGCAGTATTTT. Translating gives CASSQDPLGLGGKKQGTDTQYF.